This T cell receptor beta chain is from a study of memory CD4+ T cells and cytomegalovirus serostatus. Regarding the study as a whole: Of under 200 reported CMV TCRbeta sequences, 60 to 85 were found in memory CD4+ repertoires.

Concerning this clone itself: The antigen remains unidentified.

After removal of 1 base from V and 7 bases from J, the junction contained 7 bases not matched to a gene. Germline loops: CDR1 MGHRA, CDR2 YSYEKL. The CDR3 loop spans 15 amino acids. Here immunoSEQ multiplex PCR was the method, and the copy in TCRdb shows in-frame clones only, minus some. The data hold around 88,000 clones, with about four fifths observed a single time. The sort gate was single viable CD3+CD4+CD8-CD45RO+ cells for memory CD4+ T cells. The V gene is TRBV4-1, the J gene TRBJ1-2; 9 bases align to TRBD1. Sequenced material: memory CD4+ T cells from blood. The clonotype comes from an adult in good health and CMV-seropositive. CDR3 in DNA: TGCGCCAGCAGCCAAGCCGGGACAGGGTCAGGTGGCTACACCTTC. It is translated as CASSQAGTGSGGYTF.